These 14 T cell receptor beta chains originate from one sample sequenced in a study of graft-versus-host responses after intestinal transplantation. These TCRs are of unknown antigen specificity. Clones were read by immunoSEQ multiplex PCR, and TCRdb kept only the in-frame ones, dropping some. The data contain 85,000 to 100,000 clones, less than 95% of them singletons. The input for sequencing was unstimulated CD8+ T cells sorted from spleen or lymph node cells, taken before transplant. The origin of the receptors is a human donor who was the organ donor for an intestinal transplant.

This chain uses TRBV4-1 with TRBJ1-1; TRBD1 matches at 8 bases. CDR3 length: 16 amino acids. The V and J ends lost 1 base and 0 bases, in that order; junction bases with no gene match: 4. Germline V CDR1 and CDR2: MGHRA, YSYEKL. The CDR3 DNA follows: TGCGCCAGCAGCCAAGGAAGCAGGGGGCTGAACACTGAAGCTTTCTTT. Amino acid sequence: CASSQGSRGLNTEAFF.

J is TRBJ2-5 and V is TRBV30, with D tentatively TRBD2 (6 bases). Germline V gives CDR1 GTSNPN, CDR2 SVGIG (reference sequence). V was trimmed by 4 bases and J by 5 bases, leaving 8 bases between them. The CDR3 loop spans 11 amino acids. The CDR3, as DNA: TGTGCCTGGACGGGGGAGGAGACCCAGTACTTC. As protein: CAWTGEETQYF.

The rearrangement uses TRBV28 and TRBJ2-7; 8 positions agree with TRBD2. Losses at the gene ends were 5 bases for V and 3 bases for J; bases not matched to a gene: 9. CDR3 size: 15 residues. Per germline, CDR1 MDHEN and CDR2 SYDVKM. The CDR3 sequence is CASSEIAGTYYEQYF. CDR3 DNA: TGTGCCAGCAGTGAAATAGCGGGAACTTACTACGAGCAGTACTTC.

The chain carries TRBV7-8 and TRBJ2-7, with TRBD1 identical over 11 bases. The CDR3 has 16 residues. CDR1 SGHVS and CDR2 FQNEAQ come from the germline V gene. V lost 6 bases to trimming and J lost 4 bases; unmatched junction nucleotides: 11. The CDR3 DNA reads TGTGCCAGCAGTTGGAGGGGACAGGGGGTTTTGTACGAGCAGTACTTC. Protein sequence: CASSWRGQGVLYEQYF.

The V gene is TRBV5-1, the J gene TRBJ2-3; the match to TRBD2 covers 10 bases. CDR1 and CDR2 from the germline V gene are SGHRS and YFSETQ. There are 15 residues in the CDR3. Trimming cost V 2 bases and J 1 base; bases outside gene matches: 1. CDR3 bases: TGCGCCAGCAGCTTTGGACTAGCGGGCACAGATACGCAGTATTTT. Translating gives CASSFGLAGTDTQYF.

This sequence joins TRBV10-2 and TRBJ2-6; D is undetermined. Trimming shortened V by 2 bases and J by 2 bases, and 10 bases separated the two germline ends. The germline CDR1 and CDR2 sequences are WSHSY and SAAADI. The CDR3 spans 16 residues. CDR3 region: CASSETVWAGANVLTF. DNA for the CDR3: TGCGCCAGCAGTGAGACAGTCTGGGCTGGGGCCAACGTCCTGACTTTC.

V usage is TRBV2 and J usage is TRBJ1-4; 10 bases agree with TRBD1. The germline CDR1 and CDR2 sequences are SNHLY and FYNNEI. This CDR3 region has 18 residues. The V gene end was trimmed by 0 bases and the J gene end by 5 bases; junction bases not matched to a gene: 9. The CDR3 DNA is TGTGCCAGCAGTGAAGCGCTGGGGACAGGGGCCGAGAATGAAAAACTGTTTTTT. Translation: CASSEALGTGAENEKLFF.

The chain combines TRBV2 with TRBJ1-5; 7 bases are shared with TRBD1. The V gene end was trimmed by 2 bases and the J gene end by 1 base; junction bases not matched to a gene: 8. This CDR3 contains 17 residues. Per germline, CDR1 SNHLY and CDR2 FYNNEI. CDR3 region: CASSEPTDRPSNQPQHF. As DNA, the CDR3 is TGTGCCAGCAGTGAACCTACGGACAGGCCCAGCAATCAGCCCCAGCATTTT.

The rearrangement joins TRBV5-4 to TRBJ2-1; D call uncertain. Germline V lookup: CDR1 SGHNT, CDR2 YYREEE (reference sequence). Trimming removed 4 bases at V and 0 bases at J, with 20 bases between. The CDR3 totals 18 residues. CDR3 DNA: TGTGCCAGCAGCGCCCTTAATTCGGAGCTTAGCTCCTACAATGAGCAGTTCTTC. It specifies CASSALNSELSSYNEQFF.

V usage is TRBV21-1 and J usage is TRBJ1-6; whether TRBD1, the table's D call, matches the DNA was not checked. TRBV21-1 is classified as a pseudogene. This CDR3 has 20 residues. CDR3 sequence reads: CASSKKGTVLESSYNSPLHF. The CDR3 DNA reads TGTGCCAGCAGCAAAAAAGGGACAGTTCTGGAGAGCTCCTATAATTCACCCCTCCACTTT.

V is TRBV5-1 and J is TRBJ2-2; D remains unclear. The CDR3 contains 15 residues. Per the germline V gene, CDR1 is SGHRS and CDR2 is YFSETQ. Between the trimmed V and J ends, which lost 4 bases and 0 bases, there was a span of 10 bases. CDR3 loop: CASSPQATNTGELFF. For the CDR3, the DNA is TGCGCCAGCAGCCCACAAGCGACGAACACCGGGGAGCTGTTTTTT.

The chain recombines TRBV9 with TRBJ1-2, with a possible D match to TRBD1 (6 bases). V was cut by 3 bases and J by 6 bases, with 18 bases left in between. In germline, CDR1 is SGDLS, CDR2 YYNGEE. CDR3 length equals 15 residues. CDR3 loop: CASSGGGGGGHGYTF. The CDR3 DNA reads as TGTGCCAGCAGCGGAGGAGGCGGGGGGGGGCATGGCTACACCTTC.

The chain links TRBV5-8 to TRBJ2-7; 9 nucleotides agree with TRBD1. CDR3 length: 14 residues. Looked up from germline, CDR1 is SGHTS and CDR2 is YDEGEE. The V segment lost 7 bases and the J segment 3 bases; nucleotides outside the gene matches: 8. The CDR3 region has the DNA TGTGCCAGCCAATCCGGGACAGGGATCTACGAGCAGTACTTC. Its translation: CASQSGTGIYEQYF.

This rearrangement joins TRBV6-6 to TRBJ1-4, with D perhaps matching TRBD1 (5 bases). The CDR3 has 15 residues. Germline V gives CDR1 MNHNY, CDR2 SVGAGI (reference sequence). Trimming removed 2 bases at V and 0 bases at J, with 7 bases between. DNA for the CDR3: TGTGCCAGCAGTTACCAAGGGGCAACTAATGAAAAACTGTTTTTT. Protein: CASSYQGATNEKLFF.